The rows below give T cell receptor beta chains drawn from one sample of a study of T cell responses to AZD1222 COVID-19 vaccine. The assay was immunoSEQ multiplex PCR, and TCRdb's table has in-frame clones only and misses some. The profile shows fewer than 150,000 clones, around 90% of them singletons. The starting material was peripheral blood, obtained 28 days after the second AZD1222 dose. These receptors were obtained from an adult who received the AZD1222 COVID-19 vaccine. CDR3s include the opening cysteine and the closing phenylalanine or tryptophan. The order of the fields is clone size, V gene, J gene, D gene, CDR3 DNA, CDR3 protein. The D gene is left open where the match is weak. Some rows mark clone size as missing; the rest say once, few, many or name a class of expanded clone.

>-|TRBV6-5|TRBJ1-5|TRBD1
TGTGCCAGCAGTTACGCAAGGACAGGGCTTAATCAGCCCCAGCATTTT
CASSYARTGLNQPQHF
>-|TRBV12-5|TRBJ2-3|-
TGTGCTAGTGGTTCAAACAGACATAGCACAGATACGCAGTATTTT
CASGSNRHSTDTQYF
>-|TRBV4-3|TRBJ1-5|-
TGCGCCAGCAGCCAGGACCTTGGAGGAAGCAATCAGCCCCAGCATTTT
CASSQDLGGSNQPQHF
>-|TRBV5-5|TRBJ2-7|-
TGTGCCAGCAGCTTGGCCGAGGGAATCTACGAGCAGTACTTC
CASSLAEGIYEQYF
>-|TRBV6-5|TRBJ2-6|-
TGTGCCAGCAGTTACGGTGTCTCTGGGGCCAACGTCCTGACTTTC
CASSYGVSGANVLTF
>-|TRBV19|TRBJ1-1|-
TGTGCCAGTAGTATAAGAACCATGAACACTGAAGCTTTCTTT
CASSIRTMNTEAFF
>-|TRBV9|TRBJ1-4|-
TGTGCCAGCAGCTCTTCGGGGGCTACGGGCGAAAAACTGTTTTTT
CASSSSGATGEKLFF
>-|TRBV30|TRBJ1-2|-
TGTGCCTGGAGTGTATATGGGGGGAGCACCTTC
CAWSVYGGSTF
>-|TRBV4-2|TRBJ1-2|TRBD1
TGTGCCAGCAGCCAAGACCGGGGACAGAACTATGGCTACACCTTC
CASSQDRGQNYGYTF
>once|TRBV19|TRBJ2-1|-
TGTGCCAGTAGTCCGGGGGCCCCGGGGGAGCAGTTCTTC
CASSPGAPGEQFF
>-|TRBV7-9|TRBJ2-7|-
TGTGCCAGCAGCTTAGAGAGCTACGAGCAGTACTTC
CASSLESYEQYF
>-|TRBV27|TRBJ1-1|-
TGTGCCAGCAGTTCTCTCCGGGGTGAGTTCGCTGAAGCTTTCTTT
CASSSLRGEFAEAFF
>-|TRBV6-5|TRBJ2-7|-
TGTGCCAGCAGTCAAACAGGGTCCCCCTACGAGCAGTACTTC
CASSQTGSPYEQYF
>once|TRBV7-4|TRBJ1-5|-
TGTGCCAGCAGCTCCGGACGGACTAGCAATCAGCCCCAGCATTTT
CASSSGRTSNQPQHF
>-|TRBV9|TRBJ2-3|-
TGTGCCACAAAAGGTACGCAGTATTTT
CATKGTQYF